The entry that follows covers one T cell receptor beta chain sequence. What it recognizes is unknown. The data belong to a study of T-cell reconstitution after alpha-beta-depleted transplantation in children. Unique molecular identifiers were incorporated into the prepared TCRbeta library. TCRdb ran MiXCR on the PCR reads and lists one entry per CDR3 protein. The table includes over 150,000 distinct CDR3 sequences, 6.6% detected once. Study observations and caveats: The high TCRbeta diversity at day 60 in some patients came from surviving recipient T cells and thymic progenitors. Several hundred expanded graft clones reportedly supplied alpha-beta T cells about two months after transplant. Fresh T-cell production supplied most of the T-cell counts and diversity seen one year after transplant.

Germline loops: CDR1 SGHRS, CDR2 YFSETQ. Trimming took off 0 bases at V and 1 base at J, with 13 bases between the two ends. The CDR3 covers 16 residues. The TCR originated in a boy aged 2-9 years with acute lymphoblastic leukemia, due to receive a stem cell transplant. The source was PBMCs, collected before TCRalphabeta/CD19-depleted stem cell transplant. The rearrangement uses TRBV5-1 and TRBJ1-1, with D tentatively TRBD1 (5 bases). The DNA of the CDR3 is TGCGCCAGCAGCTTGGGTCCCGGGACCCAGAACACTGAAGCTTTCTTT. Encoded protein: CASSLGPGTQNTEAFF.